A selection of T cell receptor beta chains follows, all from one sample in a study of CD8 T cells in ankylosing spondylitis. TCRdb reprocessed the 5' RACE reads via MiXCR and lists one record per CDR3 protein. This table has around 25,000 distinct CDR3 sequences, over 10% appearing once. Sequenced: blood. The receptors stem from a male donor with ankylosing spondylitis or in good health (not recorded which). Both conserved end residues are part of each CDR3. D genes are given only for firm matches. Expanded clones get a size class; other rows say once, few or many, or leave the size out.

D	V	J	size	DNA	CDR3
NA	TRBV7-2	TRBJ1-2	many	TGTGCCAGCAGGCCCCCCAGTCATTATGGCTACACCTTC	CASRPPSHYGYTF
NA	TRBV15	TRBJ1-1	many	TGTGCCACCAGCAGAACCCAGGGGATGAGATACACTGAAGCTTTCTTT	CATSRTQGMRYTEAFF
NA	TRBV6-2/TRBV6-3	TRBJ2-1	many	TGTGCCAGCATCCCTGGGGGTAGTATGAATGAGCAGTTCTTC	CASIPGGSMNEQFF
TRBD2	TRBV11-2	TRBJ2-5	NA	TGTGCCAGCAGAAGAGGGACTAGCGGGGGCCAAGAGACCCAGTACTTC	CASRRGTSGGQETQYF
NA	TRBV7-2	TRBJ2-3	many	TGTGCCAGCAGCTCCGGGACGCCGGGGACAGATACGCAGTATTTT	CASSSGTPGTDTQYF
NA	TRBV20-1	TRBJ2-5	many	TGCAGTGCTATAGCTACACAAGAGACCCAGTACTTC	CSAIATQETQYF
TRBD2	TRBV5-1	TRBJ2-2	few	TGCGCCAGCAGCTTCGGACTAGCGGGCACCGGGGAGCTGTTTTTT	CASSFGLAGTGELFF
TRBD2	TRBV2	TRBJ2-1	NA	TGTGCCAGCAGCCCCGGGACTAGCGGTATTGATGAGCAGTTCTTC	CASSPGTSGIDEQFF
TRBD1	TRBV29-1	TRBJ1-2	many	TGCAGCGTCGTGACAGGGCTTAATGGCTACACCTTC	CSVVTGLNGYTF
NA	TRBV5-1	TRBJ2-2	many	TGCGCCAGCAGCGCTCAATCGGGCCCGAACACCGGGGAGCTGTTTTTT	CASSAQSGPNTGELFF
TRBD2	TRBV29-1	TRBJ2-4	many	TGCAGCGTTGGAGCGGGGGGGAACATTCAGTACTTC	CSVGAGGNIQYF
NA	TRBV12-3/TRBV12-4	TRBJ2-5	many	TGTGCCAGCAGTCGACCGGTTGAGGAGACCCAGTACTTC	CASSRPVEETQYF
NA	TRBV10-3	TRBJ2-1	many	TGTGCCATCAGGGCGGACCGTTCGGATGAGCAGTTCTTC	CAIRADRSDEQFF
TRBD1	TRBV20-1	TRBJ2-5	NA	TGCAGTGCAACCGGGACAGGGATTGGAGAGACCCAGTACTTC	CSATGTGIGETQYF
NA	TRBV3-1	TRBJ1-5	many	TGTGCCAGCAGCCAACGGGGGCAGCCCCAGCATTTT	CASSQRGQPQHF
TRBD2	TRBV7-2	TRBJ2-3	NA	TGTGCCAGCAGCTTAGCTGGTAGCGGGGGGGCCTGGACAGATACGCAGTATTTT	CASSLAGSGGAWTDTQYF
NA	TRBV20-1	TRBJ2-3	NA	TGCAGTGCTAGAGAACCTTTCACAGATACGCAGTATTTT	CSAREPFTDTQYF